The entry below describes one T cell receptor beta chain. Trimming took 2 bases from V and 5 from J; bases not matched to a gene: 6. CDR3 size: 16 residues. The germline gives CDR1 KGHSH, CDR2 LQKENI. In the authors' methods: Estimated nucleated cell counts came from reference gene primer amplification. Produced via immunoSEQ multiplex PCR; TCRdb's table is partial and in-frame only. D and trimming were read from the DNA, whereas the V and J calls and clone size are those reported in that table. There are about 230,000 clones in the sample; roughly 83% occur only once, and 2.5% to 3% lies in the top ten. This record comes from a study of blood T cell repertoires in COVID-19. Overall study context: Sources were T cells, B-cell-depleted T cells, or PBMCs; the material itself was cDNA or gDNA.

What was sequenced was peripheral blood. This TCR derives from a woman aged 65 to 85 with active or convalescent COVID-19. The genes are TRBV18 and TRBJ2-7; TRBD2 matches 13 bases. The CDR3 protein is CASSPGRTSGSNEQYF. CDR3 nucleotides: TGTGCCAGCTCACCAGGGCGGACTAGCGGGAGCAACGAGCAGTACTTC.